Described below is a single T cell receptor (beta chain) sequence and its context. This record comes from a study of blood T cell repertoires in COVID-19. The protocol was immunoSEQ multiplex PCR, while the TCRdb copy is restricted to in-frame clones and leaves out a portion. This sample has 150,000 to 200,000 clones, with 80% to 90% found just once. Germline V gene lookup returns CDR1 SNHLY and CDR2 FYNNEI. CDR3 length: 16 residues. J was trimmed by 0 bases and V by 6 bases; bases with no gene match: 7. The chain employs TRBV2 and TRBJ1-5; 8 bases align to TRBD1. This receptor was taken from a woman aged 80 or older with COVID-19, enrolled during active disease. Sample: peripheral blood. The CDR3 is CASRGQGDHSNQPQHF. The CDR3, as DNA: TGTGCCAGCAGAGGACAGGGCGACCATAGCAATCAGCCCCAGCATTTT. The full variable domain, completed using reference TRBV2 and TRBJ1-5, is EPEVTQTPSHQVTQMGQEVILRCVPISNHLYFYWYRQILGQKVEFLVSFYNNEISEKSEIFDDQFSVERPDGSNFTLKIRSTKLEDSAMYFCASRGQGDHSNQPQHFGDGTRLSIL.